This T cell receptor (beta chain) derives from a study of cytomegalovirus exposure and HLA in healthy donors. Healthy donors of bone marrow made up the group. The germline gives CDR1 ENHRY, CDR2 SYGVKD. The V and J ends lost 2 bases and 5 bases respectively, with 15 bases between them. CDR3 length: 16 residues. Primers for the PCR totalled 60 Vbeta and 13 Jbeta. TCRdb's table, derived via immunoSEQ multiplex PCR, lists solely in-frame clones and lacks some. The sample lists 150,000 to 200,000 clones, roughly 82% occurring once. The specimen sequenced was PBMCs. The J gene is TRBJ2-2, the V gene TRBV10-3; no clear D gene. The clonotype was recovered from a girl aged 10 to 17 in good health and CMV-seropositive. The CDR3 nucleotides read TGTGCCATCAGTGAGGTCGCAGGTCGTGGGACCGGGGAGCTGTTTTTT. The encoded protein is CAISEVAGRGTGELFF.